Each of the 6 T cell receptor beta chains below was sequenced from the same sample in a study of blood T cell repertoires in COVID-19 (dated by TCRdb to 2018 to 2021). Libraries came from the immunoSEQ multiplex PCR assay. TCRdb re-hosts the immuneACCESS table, in-frame sequences only. Its copies lack some clones; in the studies checked, an unresolved V gene accounts for under half of them, and the cause for the rest is not known. The sample table records some 40,000 clones; around 80% of these occur just once. Jointly, the top ten make up over 15% of the sample. Sequenced input: peripheral blood. The receptors here all came from a man between 65 and 85 years old with acute or convalescent COVID-19.

The chain recombines TRBV2 with TRBJ2-3; the match to TRBD2 covers 9 bases. In germline, CDR1 is SNHLY, CDR2 FYNNEI. V lost 6 bases and J lost 6; bases outside the gene matches: 10. This CDR3 spans 15 amino acids. The CDR3 DNA is TGTGCCAGCAGCCCAGCAGCGGGGGGCAGGGATACGCAGTATTTT. Residues: CASSPAAGGRDTQYF.

The V gene is TRBV10-1, the J gene TRBJ2-5; TRBD1 aligns across 10 bases. The CDR3 runs to 16 residues. CDR1 is WNHNN and CDR2 is SYGVQD in the germline V gene (reference sequence). Trimming took 0 bases from V and 2 from J; bases not matched to a gene: 3. The CDR3 DNA follows: TGCGCCAGCAGTGAGTCGACAGGGGGCGGACAAGAGACCCAGTACTTC. It is translated as CASSESTGGGQETQYF.

This chain links TRBV6-1 with TRBJ1-2; D perhaps matches TRBD1 (5 bases). This CDR3 comprises 16 residues. CDR1 MNHNS and CDR2 SASEGT come from the germline V gene. Trimming took off 2 bases at V and 4 bases at J, with 17 bases between the two ends. CDR3 DNA sequence: TGTGCCAGCAGTGAAAGATCTGAACAGGACCTCTATGGCTACACCTTC. It translates to CASSERSEQDLYGYTF.

The count of this clone is one. This chain joins TRBV7-2 and TRBJ1-1; no definite D call. Trimming took 5 bases from V and 1 from J, leaving 23 bases between them. The germline V gene encodes CDR1 SGHTA and CDR2 FQGNSA. The length of the CDR3 is 18 residues. The CDR3 nucleotides read TGTGCCAGCAGCCTCCTATTGGCTACCGACATTGGGAACACTGAAGCTTTCTTT. Protein sequence: CASSLLLATDIGNTEAFF.

This chain links TRBV4-1 with TRBJ1-1, with a weak D call TRBD1 (6 bases). This CDR3 region has 15 residues. The germline V and J ends were trimmed by 5 bases and 1 base, with 14 bases remaining between them. From germline, CDR1 is MGHRA and CDR2 YSYEKL. Here the CDR3 DNA reads TGCGCCAGCAGCAGTCCGGGACAAAAGAACACTGAAGCTTTCTTT. Protein sequence: CASSSPGQKNTEAFF.

This clone was counted only a few times. The chain's CDR3 is CASSLDSSGANVLTF. The DNA for the CDR3 is TGTGCCAGCAGCCTCGACAGCTCTGGGGCCAACGTCCTGACTTTC. The chain recombines TRBV28 with TRBJ2-6; D might be TRBD1 (5 bases). With 6 bases removed from V and 0 bases from J, the gap between germline ends came to 9 bases. The CDR3 totals 15 residues. The germline CDR1 and CDR2 sequences are MDHEN and SYDVKM. Drawing the rest from reference TRBV28 and TRBJ2-6, the complete variable domain is DVKVTQSSRYLVKRTGEKVFLECVQDMDHENMFWYRQDPGLGLRLIYFSYDVKMKEKGDIPEGYSVSREKKERFSLILESASTNQTSMYLCASSLDSSGANVLTFGAGSRLTVL.